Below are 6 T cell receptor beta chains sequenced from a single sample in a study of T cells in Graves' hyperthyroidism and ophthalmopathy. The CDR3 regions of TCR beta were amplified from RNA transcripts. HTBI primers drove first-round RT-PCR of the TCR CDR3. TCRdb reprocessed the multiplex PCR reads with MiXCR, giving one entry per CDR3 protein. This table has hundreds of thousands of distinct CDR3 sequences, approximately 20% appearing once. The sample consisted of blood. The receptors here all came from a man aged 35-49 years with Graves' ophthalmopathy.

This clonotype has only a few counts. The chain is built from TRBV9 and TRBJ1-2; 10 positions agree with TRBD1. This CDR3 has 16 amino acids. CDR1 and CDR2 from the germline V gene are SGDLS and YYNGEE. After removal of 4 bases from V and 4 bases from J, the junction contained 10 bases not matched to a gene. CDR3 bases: TGTGCCAGCAGCATCGGCGGGGGACAGGGGACCTATGGCTACACCTTC. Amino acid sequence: CASSIGGGQGTYGYTF.

CDR3 in DNA: TGTGCCAGCAGGGACAGATTCAATGAAAAACTGTTTTTT. Its protein is CASRDRFNEKLFF. The rearrangement links TRBV27 to TRBJ1-4; possible D gene TRBD1, 6 bases. This CDR3 region has 13 residues. V was clipped by 6 bases and J by 5 bases, with 10 bases between them. From germline, CDR1 is MNHEY and CDR2 SMNVEV (reference sequence).

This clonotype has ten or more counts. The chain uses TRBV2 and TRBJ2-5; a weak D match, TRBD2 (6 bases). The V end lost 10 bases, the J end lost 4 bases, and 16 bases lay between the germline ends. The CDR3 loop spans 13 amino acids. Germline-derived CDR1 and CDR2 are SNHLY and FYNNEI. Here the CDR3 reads CATYPGTRETQYF. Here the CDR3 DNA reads TGTGCCACCTACCCCGGGACTCGAGAGACCCAGTACTTC.

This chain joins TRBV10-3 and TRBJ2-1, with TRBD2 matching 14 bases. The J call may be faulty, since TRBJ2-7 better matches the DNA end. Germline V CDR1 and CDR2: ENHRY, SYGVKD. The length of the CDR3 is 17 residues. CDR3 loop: CAISESWGTSGRGEQYF. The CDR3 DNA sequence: TGTGCCATCAGTGAGTCGTGGGGGACTAGCGGGAGAGGTGAGCAGTACTTC.

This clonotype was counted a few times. The CDR3 loop reads CASSFGGRGTVENEQFF. CDR3 coding DNA: TGTGCCAGCAGCTTCGGAGGGCGGGGCACAGTTGAGAATGAGCAGTTCTTC. This chain connects TRBV7-9 to TRBJ2-1; TRBD2 might be the D (6 bases). V lost 3 bases to trimming and J lost 7 bases, with 22 bases between them. The CDR3 spans 17 residues. Germline assignment: CDR1 SEHNR and CDR2 FQNEAQ (reference sequence).

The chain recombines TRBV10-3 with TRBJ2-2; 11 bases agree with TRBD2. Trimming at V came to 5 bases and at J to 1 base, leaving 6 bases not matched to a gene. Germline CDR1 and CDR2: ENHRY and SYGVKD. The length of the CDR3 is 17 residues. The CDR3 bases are TGTGCCATCAGTAAGACTAGCGGGGAGCGGAACACCGGGGAGCTGTTTTTT. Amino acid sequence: CAISKTSGERNTGELFF.